A selection of T cell receptor beta chains follows, all from one sample in a study of blood T cell repertoires in COVID-19. Sequencing was performed with immunoSEQ multiplex PCR; in TCRdb, only in-frame clones are kept and a portion is missing. The sample holds around 50,000 clones, 60% to 80% seen once. Sequencing input: PBMCs or T cells enriched from blood (not recorded which). These receptors were collected from a woman aged 45-59 years with acute COVID-19. The CDR3 runs from the conserved cysteine through the conserved F or W. The order of the fields is clone size, V gene, J gene, D gene, CDR3 DNA, CDR3 protein. A D gene is named only where the DNA matches it firmly. Only some rows state a clone size, as once, few, many or a class for expanded clones.

clone size: NA; V gene: TRBV10-3; J gene: TRBJ2-7; D gene: TRBD1; CDR3 DNA: TGTGCCATCCAGGGGGACACCTACGAGCAGTACTTC; CDR3 protein: CAIQGDTYEQYF
clone size: NA; V gene: TRBV2; J gene: TRBJ2-4; D gene: TRBD1; CDR3 DNA: TGTGCCAGCAGCGACAGGGGAGCGTTTGGCAAAAACATTCAGTACTTC; CDR3 protein: CASSDRGAFGKNIQYF
clone size: NA; V gene: TRBV11-3; J gene: TRBJ1-2; D gene: TRBD1; CDR3 DNA: TGTGCCAGCAGCCCGGGGACAGATTCTTATGGCTACACCTTC; CDR3 protein: CASSPGTDSYGYTF
clone size: NA; V gene: TRBV19; J gene: TRBJ2-3; D gene: TRBD2; CDR3 DNA: TGTGCCAGTAGCCGGGGGGTCACAGATACGCAGTATTTT; CDR3 protein: CASSRGVTDTQYF
clone size: NA; V gene: TRBV20-1; J gene: TRBJ1-2; D gene: TRBD1; CDR3 DNA: TGCAGTGCTAGTGCCAGGGGGCATGGCTACACCTTC; CDR3 protein: CSASARGHGYTF
clone size: NA; V gene: TRBV7-9; J gene: TRBJ1-1; D gene: NA; CDR3 DNA: TGTGCCAGCAGCCCACAGGATTTAACAGCTTTCTTT; CDR3 protein: CASSPQDLTAFF
clone size: few; V gene: TRBV5-5; J gene: TRBJ2-3; D gene: NA; CDR3 DNA: TGTGCCAGCAGCTTGACTGCGGGGGCCTCCACAGATACGCAGTATTTT; CDR3 protein: CASSLTAGASTDTQYF
clone size: NA; V gene: TRBV6-1; J gene: TRBJ2-7; D gene: TRBD1; CDR3 DNA: TGTGCCAGCAGTGATAGGGACAGAGACCGATGGGAGCAGTACTTC; CDR3 protein: CASSDRDRDRWEQYF
clone size: few; V gene: TRBV7-3; J gene: TRBJ2-5; D gene: TRBD2; CDR3 DNA: TGTGCCAGCAGCCCCCAAGCGGGGGGCCAAGAGACCCAGTACTTC; CDR3 protein: CASSPQAGGQETQYF
clone size: NA; V gene: TRBV5-8; J gene: TRBJ2-3; D gene: NA; CDR3 DNA: TGTGCCAGCAGCTTGGGAGAGGTAACAGATACGCAGTATTTT; CDR3 protein: CASSLGEVTDTQYF
clone size: few; V gene: TRBV28; J gene: TRBJ2-3; D gene: TRBD2; CDR3 DNA: TGTGCCAGCAGTTTAGGACTAGCGAGTAGCACAGATACGCAGTATTTT; CDR3 protein: CASSLGLASSTDTQYF
clone size: once; V gene: TRBV19; J gene: TRBJ1-1; D gene: TRBD1; CDR3 DNA: TGTGCCAGTAGTAAACCGGGACAGGCCACCCGGGGAGCTTTCTTT; CDR3 protein: CASSKPGQATRGAFF
clone size: NA; V gene: TRBV11-2; J gene: TRBJ1-2; D gene: NA; CDR3 DNA: TGTGCCAGCAGCTTACAGGGTGGGGGAGGCTATGGCTACACCTTC; CDR3 protein: CASSLQGGGGYGYTF
clone size: NA; V gene: TRBV3-1/TRBV3-2; J gene: TRBJ2-5; D gene: TRBD2; CDR3 DNA: TGTGCCAGCAGCCCGGGGACTAGCGGGTTGACCCAGTACTTC; CDR3 protein: CASSPGTSGLTQYF
clone size: NA; V gene: TRBV24-1; J gene: TRBJ1-2; D gene: NA; CDR3 DNA: TGTGCCACCAGTGATTTTGATATTACGCGATGGAACAGAGACACCAACCACCGGTACTATGGCTACACCTTC; CDR3 protein: CATSDFDITRWNRDTNHRYYGYTF
clone size: NA; V gene: TRBV5-1; J gene: TRBJ2-1; D gene: NA; CDR3 DNA: TGCGCCAGCAGCTTGGTTAGCTTGGCCCAGGGGTGGGATGAGCAGTTCTTC; CDR3 protein: CASSLVSLAQGWDEQFF
clone size: few; V gene: TRBV5-1; J gene: TRBJ2-5; D gene: TRBD1; CDR3 DNA: TGCGCCAGCAGCTTTACAGGGGATCGGACCCAGTACTTC; CDR3 protein: CASSFTGDRTQYF
clone size: NA; V gene: TRBV6-5; J gene: TRBJ1-3; D gene: NA; CDR3 DNA: TGTGCTACTTTATTTAGGGGTGGAAACACCATATATTTT; CDR3 protein: CATLFRGGNTIYF
clone size: NA; V gene: TRBV12-3/TRBV12-4; J gene: TRBJ1-5; D gene: TRBD1; CDR3 DNA: TGTGCCAGCAGTACGGACAGGGTTCAGCCCCAGCATTTT; CDR3 protein: CASSTDRVQPQHF
clone size: NA; V gene: TRBV28; J gene: TRBJ1-1; D gene: NA; CDR3 DNA: TGTGCCAGCACCTCCGTGACAGGCCAAGTCGGTTACACTGAAGCTTTCTTT; CDR3 protein: CASTSVTGQVGYTEAFF
clone size: few; V gene: TRBV5-4; J gene: TRBJ1-5; D gene: TRBD1; CDR3 DNA: TGTGCCAGCAGACCGGGACAGACTAATAGCAATCAGCCCCAGCATTTT; CDR3 protein: CASRPGQTNSNQPQHF
clone size: NA; V gene: TRBV5-8; J gene: TRBJ1-5; D gene: NA; CDR3 DNA: TGTGCCAGCAGCCCCGGGGCAGGAGGGAGATATAGCAATCAGCCCCAGCATTTT; CDR3 protein: CASSPGAGGRYSNQPQHF
clone size: NA; V gene: TRBV10-3; J gene: TRBJ2-7; D gene: TRBD1; CDR3 DNA: TGTGCCATCAGAAAACAGGGGACCTCCTACGAGCAGTACTTC; CDR3 protein: CAIRKQGTSYEQYF
clone size: NA; V gene: TRBV19; J gene: TRBJ2-2; D gene: TRBD2; CDR3 DNA: TGTGCCAGTAGTACAGGGACTAGCGCGAACACCGGGGAGCTGTTTTTT; CDR3 protein: CASSTGTSANTGELFF
clone size: NA; V gene: TRBV29-1; J gene: TRBJ1-2; D gene: NA; CDR3 DNA: TGCAGCGTTGTATCCCTACGGTGGGGCTACACCTTC; CDR3 protein: CSVVSLRWGYTF
clone size: NA; V gene: TRBV18; J gene: TRBJ1-2; D gene: NA; CDR3 DNA: TGTGCCAGCTCACCAAGGCAGGGTTCGGCGGGCTACACCTTC; CDR3 protein: CASSPRQGSAGYTF
clone size: few; V gene: TRBV11-2; J gene: TRBJ1-1; D gene: NA; CDR3 DNA: TGTGCCAGCAGCCCCGCCCCGGGAACTGAAGCTTTCTTT; CDR3 protein: CASSPAPGTEAFF
clone size: NA; V gene: TRBV30; J gene: TRBJ2-5; D gene: NA; CDR3 DNA: TGTGCCTGGAGTGTACTAGCAGAGACCCAGTACTTC; CDR3 protein: CAWSVLAETQYF
clone size: NA; V gene: TRBV2; J gene: TRBJ2-3; D gene: NA; CDR3 DNA: TGTGCCAGCTCCTACAGGGATTTCACAGATACGCAGTATTTT; CDR3 protein: CASSYRDFTDTQYF
clone size: NA; V gene: TRBV10-3; J gene: TRBJ2-7; D gene: TRBD1; CDR3 DNA: TGTGCCATCAGTGACGGACAGGGGCGCTACGAGCAGTACTTC; CDR3 protein: CAISDGQGRYEQYF
clone size: NA; V gene: TRBV5-1; J gene: TRBJ2-3; D gene: TRBD2; CDR3 DNA: TGCGCCAGCAGCTTGGAAGGCGGGGGTGTCTTTGATACGCAGTATTTT; CDR3 protein: CASSLEGGGVFDTQYF
clone size: NA; V gene: TRBV4-1; J gene: TRBJ2-1; D gene: NA; CDR3 DNA: TGCGCCAGCAGCCAAGAGACCGGGTTCTACAATGAGCAGTTCTTC; CDR3 protein: CASSQETGFYNEQFF
clone size: NA; V gene: TRBV3-1/TRBV3-2; J gene: TRBJ1-5; D gene: NA; CDR3 DNA: TGTGCCAGCAGCCAAGAACAGGGTACTCAGCCCCAGCATTTT; CDR3 protein: CASSQEQGTQPQHF
clone size: NA; V gene: TRBV2; J gene: TRBJ1-2; D gene: TRBD1; CDR3 DNA: TGTGCCAGCAACGGACAGGGGGCCCCACCTCAATATGGCTACACCTTC; CDR3 protein: CASNGQGAPPQYGYTF
clone size: NA; V gene: TRBV25-1; J gene: TRBJ2-7; D gene: TRBD1; CDR3 DNA: TGTGCCAGCAGTGAATCTCCCCAGGGGGCCTACGAGCAGTACTTC; CDR3 protein: CASSESPQGAYEQYF
clone size: NA; V gene: TRBV5-1; J gene: TRBJ1-3; D gene: NA; CDR3 DNA: TGCGCCAGCGCGGACACCGCTGGAAACACCATATATTTT; CDR3 protein: CASADTAGNTIYF
clone size: NA; V gene: TRBV15; J gene: TRBJ2-5; D gene: NA; CDR3 DNA: TGTGCCACCAGCAGAGGAGCGTCTCAAGAGACCCAGTACTTC; CDR3 protein: CATSRGASQETQYF
clone size: NA; V gene: TRBV2; J gene: TRBJ1-6; D gene: TRBD1; CDR3 DNA: TGTGCCAGGAACAGGGGACATAATTCACCCCTCCACTTT; CDR3 protein: CARNRGHNSPLHF
clone size: NA; V gene: TRBV24-1; J gene: TRBJ2-3; D gene: TRBD1; CDR3 DNA: TGTGCCACCAGCCCGGGACAGGGGCCCACAGATACGCAGTATTTT; CDR3 protein: CATSPGQGPTDTQYF
clone size: NA; V gene: TRBV11-3; J gene: TRBJ1-2; D gene: NA; CDR3 DNA: TGTGCCAGCAGCCCTGGCCGAAGGGGTAACTATGGCTACACCTTC; CDR3 protein: CASSPGRRGNYGYTF
clone size: NA; V gene: TRBV11-2; J gene: TRBJ2-7; D gene: TRBD1; CDR3 DNA: TGTGCCAGCAGCTTCCTTCCCGGGACAGGGCGCTACGAGCAGTACTTC; CDR3 protein: CASSFLPGTGRYEQYF
clone size: NA; V gene: TRBV6-5; J gene: TRBJ1-6; D gene: NA; CDR3 DNA: TGTGCCAGCAGTCCGGACTCTACACCCCTCCACTTT; CDR3 protein: CASSPDSTPLHF
clone size: NA; V gene: TRBV5-1; J gene: TRBJ2-7; D gene: NA; CDR3 DNA: TGCGCCAGCAGCGCGGGCTACGAGCAGTACTTC; CDR3 protein: CASSAGYEQYF
clone size: NA; V gene: TRBV4-1; J gene: TRBJ2-7; D gene: TRBD2; CDR3 DNA: TGCGCCAGCAGCCAAGGGCGCGGGGGGTACGAGCAGTACTTC; CDR3 protein: CASSQGRGGYEQYF